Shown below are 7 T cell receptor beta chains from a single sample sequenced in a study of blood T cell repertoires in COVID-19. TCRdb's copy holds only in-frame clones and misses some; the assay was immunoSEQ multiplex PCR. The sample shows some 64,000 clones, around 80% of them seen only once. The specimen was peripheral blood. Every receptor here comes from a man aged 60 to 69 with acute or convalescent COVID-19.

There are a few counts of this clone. As DNA, the CDR3 is TGTGCCAGCAGCTTAATGGGGGCTGGCGGGGAGCTGTTTTTT. This sequence encodes CASSLMGAGGELFF. This sequence joins TRBV7-2 and TRBJ2-2, with D possibly matching TRBD1 (6 bases). CDR3 size: 14 residues. Between the trimmed V and J ends, which lost 2 bases and 7 bases, there was a span of 11 bases. Germline V CDR1 and CDR2: SGHTA, FQGNSA.

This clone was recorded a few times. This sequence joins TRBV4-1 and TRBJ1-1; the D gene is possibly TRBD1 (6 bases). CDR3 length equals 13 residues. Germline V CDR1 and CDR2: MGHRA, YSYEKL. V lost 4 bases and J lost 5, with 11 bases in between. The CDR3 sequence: CASSRTRGTEAFF. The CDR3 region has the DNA TGCGCCAGCAGCCGCACTAGGGGGACTGAAGCTTTCTTT.

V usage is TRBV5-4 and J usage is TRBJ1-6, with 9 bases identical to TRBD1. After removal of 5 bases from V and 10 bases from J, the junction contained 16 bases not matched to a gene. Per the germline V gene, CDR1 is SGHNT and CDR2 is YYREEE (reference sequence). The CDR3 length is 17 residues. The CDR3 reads CASSPRTGQGGRSPLHF. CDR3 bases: TGTGCCAGCAGTCCTCGGACGGGACAGGGAGGAAGGTCACCCCTCCACTTT.

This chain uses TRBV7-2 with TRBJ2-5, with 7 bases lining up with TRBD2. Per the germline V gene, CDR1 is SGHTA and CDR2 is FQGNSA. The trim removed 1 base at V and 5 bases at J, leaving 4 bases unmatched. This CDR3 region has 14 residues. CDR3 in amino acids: CASSLGREWETQYF. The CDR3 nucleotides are TGTGCCAGCAGCTTAGGGCGGGAGTGGGAGACCCAGTACTTC.

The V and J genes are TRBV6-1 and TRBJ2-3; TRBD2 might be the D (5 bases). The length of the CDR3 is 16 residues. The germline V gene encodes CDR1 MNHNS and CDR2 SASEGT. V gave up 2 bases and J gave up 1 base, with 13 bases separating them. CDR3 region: CASSEFKEVGTDTQYF. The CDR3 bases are TGTGCCAGCAGTGAATTTAAGGAGGTTGGCACAGATACGCAGTATTTT.

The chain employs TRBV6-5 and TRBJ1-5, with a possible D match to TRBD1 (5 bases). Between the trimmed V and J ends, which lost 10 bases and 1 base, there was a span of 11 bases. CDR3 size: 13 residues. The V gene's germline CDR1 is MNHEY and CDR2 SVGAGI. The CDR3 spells CATRGGSNQPQHF. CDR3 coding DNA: TGTGCCACCCGGGGGGGGAGCAATCAGCCCCAGCATTTT.

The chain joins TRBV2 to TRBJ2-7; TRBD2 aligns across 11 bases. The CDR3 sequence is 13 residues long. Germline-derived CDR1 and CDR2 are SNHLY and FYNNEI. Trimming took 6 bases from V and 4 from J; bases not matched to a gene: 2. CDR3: CASRPSGRYEQYF. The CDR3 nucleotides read TGTGCCAGCAGGCCTAGCGGGAGGTACGAGCAGTACTTC.